The present entry profiles one T cell receptor (beta chain) with its context. The repertoire was sequenced with immunoSEQ multiplex PCR; TCRdb's copy has only in-frame clones and lacks some. Of 100,000 to 120,000 clones listed, approximately 85% are singletons. This entry comes from a study of blood T cell repertoires in COVID-19. This TCR was recovered from a woman aged 60-75 years with COVID-19, enrolled during active disease. The material sequenced was peripheral blood.

CDR3 coding DNA: TGTGCCAGCAGCCCCCGGGACAGGCGCTACGAGCAGTACTTC. Translated: CASSPRDRRYEQYF. The chain joins TRBV28 to TRBJ2-7, with 8 bases that match TRBD1. CDR1 is MDHEN and CDR2 is SYDVKM in the germline V gene. Trimming at V came to 6 bases and at J to 3 bases, leaving 7 bases not matched to a gene. The CDR3 loop spans 14 amino acids.